The rows below give T cell receptor beta chains drawn from one sample of a study of blood T cell repertoires in COVID-19. Clones were read by immunoSEQ multiplex PCR, and TCRdb kept only the in-frame ones, dropping some. The table lists roughly 100,000 clones, more than 80% of them singletons, with roughly 4.1% in the top ten. The sample was peripheral blood. The receptors were sampled from a human donor in a cohort sampled during active COVID-19. Both conserved end residues are part of each CDR3. D genes are given only for firm matches. Expanded clones are given a class, and other clones once, few, many or no size at all.

abundance	v_gene	d_gene	j_gene	len	CDR3nt	CDR3aa
NA	TRBV9	NA	TRBJ1-4	14	TGTGCCAGCAGCCCCGGCCAGGGAAATGAAAAACTGTTTTTT	CASSPGQGNEKLFF
NA	TRBV2	NA	TRBJ1-4	15	TGTGCCAGCAGTGAAGGGTATAGGGCGGGTGAAAAACTGTTTTTT	CASSEGYRAGEKLFF
NA	TRBV6-2/TRBV6-3	NA	TRBJ2-7	16	TGTGCCAGCAGTTACTCGAACTCCTTCTCTACTACCGAGCAGTACTTC	CASSYSNSFSTTEQYF
NA	TRBV11-3	NA	TRBJ2-3	13	TGTGCCAGCAGCTCCAGGGGCACAGATACGCAGTATTTT	CASSSRGTDTQYF
once	TRBV3-1/TRBV3-2	TRBD2	TRBJ2-1	15	TGTGCCAGCAGCCAACGTGCCTTGGACCGTCGGGGGGAGTTCTTC	CASSQRALDRRGEFF
NA	TRBV5-5	NA	TRBJ2-1	14	TGTGCCAGCAGCTTGAGCGGTGATCTTAATGAGCAGTTCTTC	CASSLSGDLNEQFF
NA	TRBV15	TRBD1	TRBJ2-5	15	TGTGCCACCAGCAGAAGTGGACAGGCCGGGGAGACCCAGTACTTC	CATSRSGQAGETQYF
NA	TRBV5-1	TRBD2	TRBJ2-5	16	TGCGCCAGCAGCTTGTTGGCGGGGGGGCTCCCCCAGACCCAGTACTTC	CASSLLAGGLPQTQYF
once	TRBV29-1	NA	TRBJ2-7	8	TGCAGCCCCGCGATCTCGGACTTC	CSPAISDF
NA	TRBV6-1	TRBD1	TRBJ1-6	14	TGTGCCAGCAGTGAGGGACAGGGGTCTTCACCCCTCCACTTT	CASSEGQGSSPLHF
once	TRBV25-1	TRBD1	TRBJ1-2	15	TGTGCCAGCAGTGATCGTGACATTAACAGGGGATTGTACACCTTC	CASSDRDINRGLYTF
NA	TRBV4-1	TRBD2	TRBJ2-1	16	TGCGCCAGCAGCCCCTCCCAGCGGGGGGCCTACAATGAGCAGTTCTTC	CASSPSQRGAYNEQFF
NA	TRBV18	NA	TRBJ1-6	14	TGTGCCAGCTCCCAAGGAGGGATAGATTCACCCCTCCACTTT	CASSQGGIDSPLHF
NA	TRBV6-5	TRBD1	TRBJ1-6	14	TGTGCCAGCAGTTCACAGGGGGCGGGTTCACCCCTCCACTTT	CASSSQGAGSPLHF
NA	TRBV11-2	NA	TRBJ2-1	14	TGTGCCAGCAGCTTAGGGGCAGGGGCCAATGAGCAGTTCTTC	CASSLGAGANEQFF
once	TRBV18	TRBD1	TRBJ1-3	18	TGTGCCAGCTCCCAACCCGGGACAGGTTCAAGCTCTGGAAACACCATATATTTT	CASSQPGTGSSSGNTIYF
NA	TRBV7-2	NA	TRBJ2-2	15	TGTGCCAGCAGCAAGGGGGACGGGAACACCGGGGAGCTGTTTTTT	CASSKGDGNTGELFF
NA	TRBV3-1/TRBV3-2	NA	TRBJ1-2	16	TGTGCCAGCAGCCAAGATCCGGGGGGAGGGAGGTCTGGCTACACCTTC	CASSQDPGGGRSGYTF
NA	TRBV9	NA	TRBJ1-5	15	TGTGCCAGCAGCGTTACCGGTTATAGCAATCAGCCCCAGCATTTT	CASSVTGYSNQPQHF
many	TRBV6-5	NA	TRBJ1-2	13	TGTGCCAGCAGCCGCTCCTGGGGCTTTGGCTACACCTTC	CASSRSWGFGYTF
NA	TRBV6-5	NA	TRBJ1-4	13	TGTGCCAGCAGTTATCTGTTGAATGAAAAACTGTTTTTT	CASSYLLNEKLFF
NA	TRBV19	NA	TRBJ2-5	11	TGTGCCAGTAGTACGAGAGAGACCCAGTACTTC	CASSTRETQYF
once	TRBV7-2	NA	TRBJ2-1	14	TGTGCCAGCAGCTTAGGGCTCGGGGGATTTGAGCAGTTCTTC	CASSLGLGGFEQFF
NA	TRBV7-2	TRBD1	TRBJ1-2	13	TGTGCCAGCAGCAAACAGGGGAGTTCTGGCTACACCTTC	CASSKQGSSGYTF
NA	TRBV7-6	NA	TRBJ1-2	14	TGTGCCAGCAGCTCAGGGGTAGGGTTTAGCGGCTACACCTTC	CASSSGVGFSGYTF
once	TRBV11-3	NA	TRBJ2-2	14	TGTGCCAGCAGCTTTCAAGCGGGGGACAGGGTGCTGTTTTTT	CASSFQAGDRVLFF
NA	TRBV6-5	TRBD2	TRBJ2-3	13	TGTGCCAGCACCCAGCGGGGCAGGGATACGCAGTATTTT	CASTQRGRDTQYF
NA	TRBV19	NA	TRBJ1-1	12	TGTGCCAGTAGTTTTCGGCAGGGTGAAGCTTTCTTT	CASSFRQGEAFF
NA	TRBV3-1/TRBV3-2	NA	TRBJ2-7	13	TGTGCCAGCAGCTCAGGCCGGGGTTACGAGCAGTACTTC	CASSSGRGYEQYF
NA	TRBV3-1/TRBV3-2	NA	TRBJ1-6	14	TGTGCCAGCAGCCCGGACAGCTATAATTCACCCCTCCACTTT	CASSPDSYNSPLHF
NA	TRBV28	TRBD1	TRBJ1-1	12	TGTGCCAGCAGGCCAACAGGGGGCATAGCTTTCTTT	CASRPTGGIAFF
once	TRBV9	TRBD2	TRBJ2-3	16	TGTGCCAGCAGCGTAGCTACTAGCGGACTCACAGATACGCAGTATTTT	CASSVATSGLTDTQYF
NA	TRBV15	TRBD1	TRBJ2-1	16	TGTGCCACCAGCAGAGGCCCGGGACAGGGCTCCAATGAGCAGTTCTTC	CATSRGPGQGSNEQFF
few	TRBV27	NA	TRBJ2-2	16	TGTGCCAGCAGTCCGTGGACAGCCGCGAACACCGGGGAGCTGTTTTTT	CASSPWTAANTGELFF
NA	TRBV20-1	TRBD1	TRBJ2-7	16	TGCAGTGCTAGTTTCTGGGACAGGGGTGGGGGCCACGAGCAGTACTTC	CSASFWDRGGGHEQYF
NA	TRBV7-2	NA	TRBJ1-1	14	TGTGCCAGCAGCTCCCCGGACAGACACACTGAAGCTTTCTTT	CASSSPDRHTEAFF
few	TRBV7-2	NA	TRBJ2-3	15	TGTGCCAGCAGCTACGGACCAGGGAGCACAGATACGCAGTATTTT	CASSYGPGSTDTQYF
NA	TRBV6-6	TRBD1	TRBJ1-2	15	TGTGCCAGCAGCCATTGGACAGGAAGATTCTATGGCTACACCTTC	CASSHWTGRFYGYTF
NA	TRBV28	TRBD1	TRBJ2-2	16	TGTGCCAGCAGTGACTCCGACAGGGGGCGTACCGGGGAGCTGTTTTTT	CASSDSDRGRTGELFF
NA	TRBV5-1	TRBD1	TRBJ2-7	14	TGCGCCAGCAGCGCGCCAGACAGGGGGCCCGAGCAGTACTTC	CASSAPDRGPEQYF
once	TRBV6-5	TRBD1	TRBJ2-7	13	TGTGCCAGCCTGGGGACAGGGGAGTCGGGGCAGTACTTC	CASLGTGESGQYF
NA	TRBV7-3	TRBD1	TRBJ1-6	15	TGTGCCAGCAGCTTAACCAGGGGGAATAATTCACCCCTCCACTTT	CASSLTRGNNSPLHF
NA	TRBV5-1	NA	TRBJ2-7	14	TGCGCCAGCAGCTTGGGACACCACTCCTACGAGCAGTACTTC	CASSLGHHSYEQYF